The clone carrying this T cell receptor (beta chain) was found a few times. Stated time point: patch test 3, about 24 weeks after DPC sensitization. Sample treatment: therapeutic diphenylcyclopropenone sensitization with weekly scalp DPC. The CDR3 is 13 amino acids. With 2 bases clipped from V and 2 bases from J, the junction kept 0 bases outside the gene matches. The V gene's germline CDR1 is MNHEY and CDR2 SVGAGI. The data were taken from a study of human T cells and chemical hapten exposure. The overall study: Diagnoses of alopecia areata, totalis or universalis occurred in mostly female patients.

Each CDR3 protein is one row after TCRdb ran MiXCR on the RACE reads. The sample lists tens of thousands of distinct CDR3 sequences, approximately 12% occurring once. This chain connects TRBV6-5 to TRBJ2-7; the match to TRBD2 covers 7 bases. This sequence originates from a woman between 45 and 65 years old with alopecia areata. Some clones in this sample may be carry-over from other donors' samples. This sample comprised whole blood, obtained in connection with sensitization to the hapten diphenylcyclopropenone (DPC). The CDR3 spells CASSYRGAYEQYF. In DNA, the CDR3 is TGTGCCAGCAGTTACCGGGGGGCCTACGAGCAGTACTTC.